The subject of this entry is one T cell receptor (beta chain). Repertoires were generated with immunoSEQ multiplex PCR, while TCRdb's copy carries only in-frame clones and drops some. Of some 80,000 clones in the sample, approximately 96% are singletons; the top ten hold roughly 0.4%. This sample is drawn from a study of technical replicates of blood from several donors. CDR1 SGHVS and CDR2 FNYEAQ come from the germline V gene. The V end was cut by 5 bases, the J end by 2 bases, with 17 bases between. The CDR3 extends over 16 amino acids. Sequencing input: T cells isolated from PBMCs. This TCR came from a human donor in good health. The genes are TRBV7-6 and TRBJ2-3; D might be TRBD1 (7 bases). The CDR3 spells CASSPKAGGLTDTQYF. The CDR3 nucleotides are TGTGCCAGCAGCCCTAAGGCAGGGGGGCTCACAGATACGCAGTATTTT.